This TCR beta chain was sequenced during a study of T cells in women clearing cervical HPV infection. Looking at the study overall: HLA type could not be excluded as a confounder. General study findings and limits: Controls had more TRBV6-7 (0.16%) than cases (around 0.11%).

The germline V gene has CDR1 SGHKS and CDR2 YYEKEE (reference sequence). This CDR3 is built from 13 residues. The V and J ends lost 0 bases and 4 bases respectively, with 8 bases between them. Points on this clone: No antigen is known for it. The observed sequence ends 3 residues before the CDR3 terminus, with the missing tail filled in from the germline J gene.

Using immunoSEQ multiplex PCR, the repertoire was profiled, and TCRdb retains in-frame clones only, with some absent. The listing contains about 24,000 clones. The V gene is TRBV5-5, the J gene TRBJ2-7; D ambiguous. The origin of this receptor is a woman between 18 and 75 years old with a cervical HPV16 infection that either progressed to CIN3+ or cleared (not recorded which). The sequenced sample consisted of blood buffy coat. The DNA read from the CDR3 is TGTGCCAGCAGCTTGGGATCGGTTTACGAG. Translating gives CASSLGSVYE. The full-length CDR3 reads as CASSLGSVYEQYF.